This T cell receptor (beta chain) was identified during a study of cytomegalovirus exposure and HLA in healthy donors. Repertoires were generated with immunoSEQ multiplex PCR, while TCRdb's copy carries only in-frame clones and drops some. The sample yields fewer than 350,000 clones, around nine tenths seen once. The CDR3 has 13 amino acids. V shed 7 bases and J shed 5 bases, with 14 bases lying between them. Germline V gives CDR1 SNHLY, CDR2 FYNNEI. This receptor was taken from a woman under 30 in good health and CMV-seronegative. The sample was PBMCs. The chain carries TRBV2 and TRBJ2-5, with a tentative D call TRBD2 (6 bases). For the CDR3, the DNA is TGTGCCAGCACTAGCGCCCGGTCGGAGACCCAGTACTTC. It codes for CASTSARSETQYF.